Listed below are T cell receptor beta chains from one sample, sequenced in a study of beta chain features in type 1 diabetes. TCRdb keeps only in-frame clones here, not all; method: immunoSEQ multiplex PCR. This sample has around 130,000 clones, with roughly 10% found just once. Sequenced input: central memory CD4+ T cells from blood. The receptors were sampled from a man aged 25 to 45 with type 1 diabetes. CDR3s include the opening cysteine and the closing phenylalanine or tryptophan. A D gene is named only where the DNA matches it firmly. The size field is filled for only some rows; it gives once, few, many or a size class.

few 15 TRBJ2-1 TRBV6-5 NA TGTGCCAGCAGTCTCACCCTACCTACCTACAATGAGCAGTTCTTC CASSLTLPTYNEQFF
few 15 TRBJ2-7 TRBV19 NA TGTGCCAGTAGTATAAGAGAGGGAAGATCCTACGAGCAGTACTTC CASSIREGRSYEQYF
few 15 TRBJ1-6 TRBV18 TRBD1 TGTGCCAGCTCACCGCGGGGACAGCAAGATTCACCCCTCCACTTT CASSPRGQQDSPLHF
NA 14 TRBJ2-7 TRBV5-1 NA TGCGCCAGCAGCTCGGGGGACAGTCGGGACGAGCAGTACTTC CASSSGDSRDEQYF
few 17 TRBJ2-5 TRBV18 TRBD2 TGTGCCAGCTCACCTAGCTTGGGACTAGCGGTTGGAGAGACCCAGTACTTC CASSPSLGLAVGETQYF
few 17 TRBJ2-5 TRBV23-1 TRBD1 TGCGCCAGCAGTCACCTCCCCCCGGACAGGGGCCAAGAGACCCAGTACTTC CASSHLPPDRGQETQYF
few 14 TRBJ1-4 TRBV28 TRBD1 TGTGCCAGCAGTTCAGGGGGCACGTATGAAAAACTGTTTTTT CASSSGGTYEKLFF
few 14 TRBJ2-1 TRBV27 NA TGTGCCAGCAGTAACGAGCTGACTAACAATGAGCAGTTCTTC CASSNELTNNEQFF
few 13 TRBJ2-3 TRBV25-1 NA TGTGCCAGCAGTGCGACTAACACAGATACGCAGTATTTT CASSATNTDTQYF
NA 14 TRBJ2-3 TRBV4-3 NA TGCGCCAGCAGCCAAGACAGACACACAGATACGCAGTATTTT CASSQDRHTDTQYF
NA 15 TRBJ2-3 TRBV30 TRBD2 TGTGCCTACCATCCTGCCAGCGGGGGGACTGATACGCAGTATTTT CAYHPASGGTDTQYF